This T cell receptor beta chain is drawn from a study of T cell changes during pregnancy in multiple sclerosis. From germline, CDR1 is MGHRA and CDR2 YSYEKL. J lost 4 bases, V lost 1 base, and 9 bases had no gene match. The CDR3 loop spans 16 amino acids. Profiled with immunoSEQ multiplex PCR; TCRdb holds only in-frame clones, not every one. The data contain more than 35,000 clones, approximately 90% of them singletons. Only one count was recorded for this clone. The sample here was CD4+ T cells from peripheral blood mononuclear cells, taken in the first trimester of pregnancy. The chain has TRBV4-1 and TRBJ2-5; 7 bases line up with TRBD1. This clonotype originated in a female donor in good health, enrolled as a control in a pregnancy study. The CDR3 loop reads CASSQVGAGGVETQYF. CDR3 sequence (DNA): TGCGCCAGCAGCCAAGTGGGGGCAGGGGGTGTAGAGACCCAGTACTTC.